This is a list of T cell receptor beta chains from one sample in a study of CXCR3-negative and CXCR3-positive naive CD8 T cells. TCRdb reprocessed the 5' RACE reads; each CDR3 protein has one entry and no DNA is given. The data include tens of thousands of distinct CDR3 sequences; the top ten clones carry 0.8%. The sequencing input was naive CXCR3+ CD8+ T cells from blood. These receptors all stem from a human donor in good health. Some clones in this sample may be carry-over from other donors' samples. Each CDR3 is given with its conserved first and last residue.

V	J	CDR3
TRBV23-1	TRBJ2-7	CASSQGRRYYEQYF
TRBV14	TRBJ1-6	CASSQDPARTANSPLHF
TRBV19	TRBJ2-2	CASSGGPNTGELFF
TRBV12-3/TRBV12-4	TRBJ2-1	CASTVFRVVGDEQFF
TRBV7-8	TRBJ1-3	CASSPGASGNTIYF
TRBV6-4	TRBJ2-1	CASSDWGTGGYDEQFF
TRBV19	TRBJ2-7	CASSPGAGDGDEQYF
TRBV6-5	TRBJ2-7	CASSYGDRTCEQYF
TRBV7-9	TRBJ2-1	CASSLGAANEQFF
TRBV19	TRBJ1-1	CASSLPSMNTEAFF
TRBV27	TRBJ1-5	CASSLYTNNQPQHF
TRBV20-1	TRBJ2-7	CSASTELAGGQYEQYF
TRBV28	TRBJ2-3	CASSLSADTQYF
TRBV27	TRBJ2-5	CASSSSGRRETQYF
TRBV6-4	TRBJ2-3	CASSEDRAHTDTQYF
TRBV12-3/TRBV12-4	TRBJ2-7	CASSPGTNYEQYF
TRBV6-4	TRBJ2-1	CASSSGGANEQFF
TRBV7-9	TRBJ2-3	CASSSTGDTQYF
TRBV10-3	TRBJ1-1	CATVREAEAFF
TRBV4-3	TRBJ1-2	CASSQGTGVYGYTF
TRBV5-4	TRBJ2-2	CASSALPGQGAVAGELFF
TRBV29-1	TRBJ2-7	CSVGRESAYEQYF
TRBV6-6	TRBJ2-7	CASSITGYEQYF
TRBV29-1	TRBJ1-1	CSADIDRNTEAFF
TRBV28	TRBJ2-1	CASSGPLGSGRGYNEQFF
TRBV4-2	TRBJ2-7	CAAGTTSYEQYF
TRBV6-6	TRBJ1-2	CASSYSVTGSPGYGYTF
TRBV29-1	TRBJ2-1	CSVDGQEYSYNEQFF
TRBV19	TRBJ2-1	CASSFTSADRGFDEQFF
TRBV6-2/TRBV6-3	TRBJ1-1	CASSYLNTEAFF